This T cell receptor beta chain comes out of a study of shared clonotypes between healthy human individuals. Regarding the study as a whole: Estimated clonotype richness was generally higher in naive than memory subsets.

With regard to this clone: Its antigen is as yet unknown.

This table comes from immunoSEQ multiplex PCR, and its TCRdb copy is limited to in-frame clones, with some not included. Here the sample spans about 2.4 million clones, 93% being singletons. Germline CDR1 is KGHSH and CDR2 is LQKENI. The CDR3 has 17 amino acids. J lost 4 bases, V lost 6 bases, and 13 bases had no gene match. Sequenced material: naive CD4+ T cells from PBMCs. Subset indicated: CD45RA+ positively selected. This chain joins TRBV18 and TRBJ2-3; TRBD1 aligns across 10 bases. The source is a man aged 18 to 30 in good health. Some clones in this sample may be carry-over from other donors' samples. CDR3 sequence: CASSTLQGQGSADTQYF. CDR3 nucleotide sequence: TGTGCCAGCTCCACCCTCCAGGGACAGGGGTCCGCAGATACGCAGTATTTT.